In this sample, the clone carrying this T cell receptor (beta chain) turned up many times. Its antigen is as yet unknown. This sample is part of a study of tumor-infiltrating lymphocytes in primary liver carcinoma. Findings and limits, study-wide: Blood had a significantly lower top-250-clone fraction than tumors did (p = 0.039). Tumor-blood pairs (like tumor-adjacent pairs) overlapped less than tumor region pairs did.

From unsorted bulk tissue weighing roughly 19-34 mg, DNA and RNA were co-extracted. From around 530 ng of total RNA, TCR beta-specific cDNA was reverse-transcribed using a constant-region primer. Slightly modified ARM-PCR, run as three nested multiplex PCR rounds, produced the TCR beta libraries. Primers for the first two PCR rounds were TRBV1-TRBV30 forward primers and a C-beta reverse primer (roughly 9 cycles per round). A single record per CDR3 protein comes from TCRdb applying MiXCR to the multiplex PCR reads. The sample lists 30,000 to 35,000 distinct CDR3 sequences, about 79% occurring once. CDR3 length equals 11 residues. Per germline, CDR1 SNHLY and CDR2 FYNNEI. Trimming removed 7 bases at V and 2 bases at J, with 5 bases between.

The chain employs TRBV2 and TRBJ1-2; D not resolved. The sequenced sample consisted of liver tumor tissue from sampling region 5. Subset meaning: tumor region T5, tumor centre. This clonotype originated in a man in his forties with primary liver carcinoma and hepatitis B virus infection. CDR3 DNA sequence: TGTGCCAGCACACCAAACTATGGCTACACCTTC. Its protein is CASTPNYGYTF.